Listed below are T cell receptor beta chains from one sample, sequenced in a study of cytomegalovirus exposure and HLA in healthy donors. Clones were sequenced by immunoSEQ multiplex PCR, and TCRdb holds only the in-frame ones, with some missing. The sample has 210,000 or so clones; 77% are singletons. Input material: PBMCs. Every receptor here comes from a woman aged 55-69 years in good health and CMV-seropositive. Both conserved end residues are part of each CDR3. Fields, in order: D gene, J gene, V gene, clone size, CDR3 protein, CDR3 DNA. A D gene is named only where the DNA matches it firmly. Clone size is not always given. Where it is, it says once, few, many or a class for expanded clones.

>TRBD2|TRBJ2-3|TRBV10-3|NA
CAISSGLAGGSSTDTQYF
TGTGCCATCAGCTCCGGACTAGCGGGGGGCTCCTCCACAGATACGCAGTATTTT
>TRBD1|TRBJ1-2|TRBV7-9|few
CASSYGTGRRSNYGYTF
TGTGCCAGCAGCTATGGGACAGGGAGGAGGTCTAACTATGGCTACACCTTC
>NA|TRBJ2-5|TRBV5-1|NA
CASSLWDTPGETQYF
TGCGCCAGCAGCTTGTGGGACACTCCGGGGGAGACCCAGTACTTC
>TRBD1|TRBJ1-2|TRBV7-9|NA
CASSSRQGNYGYTF
TGTGCCAGCAGTTCCAGACAGGGGAACTATGGCTACACCTTC
>NA|TRBJ2-1|TRBV7-9|once
CASSLRGNNEQFF
TGTGCCAGCTCACTTCGGGGGAACAATGAGCAGTTCTTC
>NA|TRBJ2-5|TRBV9|NA
CASSVSGMMQETQYF
TGTGCCAGCAGCGTTTCAGGGATGATGCAAGAGACCCAGTACTTC
>NA|TRBJ1-1|TRBV5-4|NA
CASRRQAEATEAFF
TGTGCCAGCAGGCGCCAGGCGGAGGCCACTGAAGCTTTCTTT
>TRBD1|TRBJ2-5|TRBV11-2|NA
CASSPLTGSAETQYF
TGTGCCAGCAGCCCCCTGACAGGGTCAGCAGAGACCCAGTACTTC
>TRBD2|TRBJ2-7|TRBV2|few
CASSEESLAGRYEQYF
TGTGCCAGCAGTGAAGAGAGCCTAGCGGGACGGTACGAGCAGTACTTC
>NA|TRBJ1-2|TRBV5-1|NA
CASKRTDRYGYTF
TGCGCCAGCAAGAGAACCGATAGATATGGCTACACCTTC
>NA|TRBJ1-1|TRBV4-1|NA
CASSQNRVSYTEAFF
TGCGCCAGCAGCCAAAACAGGGTGTCGTACACTGAAGCTTTCTTT
>NA|TRBJ1-1|TRBV6-6|NA
CATQPPGRAKSAFF
TGTGCCACGCAACCCCCAGGGCGAGCGAAGTCGGCTTTCTTT
>NA|TRBJ2-7|TRBV11-2|NA
CASSLVGVTRHSYEQYF
TGTGCCAGCAGCTTAGTCGGCGTGACTCGTCACTCCTACGAGCAGTACTTC
>NA|TRBJ2-7|TRBV13|NA
CASMRRASREQYF
TGTGCCAGCATGCGCAGGGCTTCGCGGGAGCAGTACTTC
>NA|TRBJ2-2|TRBV7-9|NA
CASFFAGSRWNTGELFF
TGTGCCAGCTTTTTCGCGGGCTCCCGATGGAACACCGGGGAGCTGTTTTTT
>TRBD2|TRBJ2-1|TRBV15|once
CATSRGGTSGGYNEQFF
TGTGCCACCAGCAGAGGGGGGACTAGCGGGGGGTACAATGAGCAGTTCTTC
>NA|TRBJ1-3|TRBV30|NA
CAWSSGTVSGNTIYF
TGTGCCTGGAGTTCCGGGACTGTTTCTGGAAACACCATATATTTT
>TRBD1|TRBJ1-1|TRBV28|NA
CASRPGQGRTEAFF
TGTGCCAGCAGACCTGGACAGGGGAGGACTGAAGCTTTCTTT
>TRBD2|TRBJ2-7|TRBV5-1|NA
CASSTTSGSNEQYF
TGCGCCAGCAGCACGACTAGCGGGAGTAACGAGCAGTACTTC
>NA|TRBJ1-2|TRBV5-1|NA
CASSLGDLTGNYGYTF
TGCGCCAGCAGCTTGGGAGATTTAACAGGGAACTATGGCTACACCTTC
>TRBD1|TRBJ2-2|TRBV5-1|NA
CASSLQGVNTGELFF
TGCGCCAGCAGCTTGCAGGGGGTAAACACCGGGGAGCTGTTTTTT
>TRBD1|TRBJ1-3|TRBV5-4|NA
CASSLGQGTGNTIYF
TGTGCCAGCAGCCTTGGACAGGGTACTGGAAACACCATATATTTT
>TRBD2|TRBJ2-2|TRBV5-1|NA
CASSLAGTSDVGELFF
TGCGCCAGCAGCTTAGCCGGGACTAGTGATGTCGGGGAGCTGTTTTTT
>NA|TRBJ2-2|TRBV11-3|once
CASSLGEGWSTGELFF
TGTGCCAGCAGCTTAGGTGAGGGCTGGAGCACCGGGGAGCTGTTTTTT
>NA|TRBJ1-2|TRBV18|NA
CASSAGDNGYTF
TGTGCCAGCTCCGCGGGGGATAATGGCTACACCTTC
>NA|TRBJ1-2|TRBV6-5|NA
CASTQWGLNYGYTF
TGTGCCAGCACTCAGTGGGGACTGAACTATGGCTACACCTTC
>NA|TRBJ1-5|TRBV19|NA
CARSQWLGNQPQHF
TGTGCCCGGTCACAGTGGCTGGGCAATCAGCCCCAGCATTTT
>TRBD1|TRBJ2-5|TRBV18|NA
CASSRGQGGQETQYF
TGTGCCAGCTCACGAGGACAGGGTGGGCAAGAGACCCAGTACTTC
>NA|TRBJ2-7|TRBV7-9|NA
CASSLLAATYEQYF
TGTGCCAGCAGCTTACTTGCGGCCACCTACGAGCAGTACTTC
>TRBD2|TRBJ2-1|TRBV5-6|NA
CASSLGLAGVAQFF
TGTGCCAGCAGCTTGGGACTAGCGGGCGTAGCACAGTTCTTC